What follows are 22 T cell receptor beta chains derived from one specimen sequenced in a study of cytomegalovirus exposure and HLA in healthy donors. The PCR made use of 60 Vbeta and 13 Jbeta primers. Generated by immunoSEQ multiplex PCR, the TCRdb table keeps only in-frame clones and is missing some. The sample lists around 200,000 clones, around 80% occurring once. The sequenced sample was PBMCs. These receptors were collected from a man aged 25-45 years in good health and CMV-seronegative.

This clone has just a few counts. The chain recombines TRBV27 with TRBJ2-1; D may be TRBD2 (5 bases). The length of the CDR3 is 11 residues. Trimming stripped 4 bases from V and 14 bases from J, with 12 bases between. Per the germline V gene, CDR1 is MNHEY and CDR2 is SMNVEV (reference sequence). CDR3 sequence: CASSYPGSEFF. In DNA form, the CDR3 reads TGTGCCAGCAGTTATCCCGGTAGCGAGTTCTTC.

This chain joins TRBV19 and TRBJ1-4; 8 nucleotides align to TRBD1. V gave up 5 bases and J gave up 5 bases; unmatched junction bases: 4. The CDR3 has 14 residues. Germline CDR1 is LNHDA and CDR2 is SQIVND (reference sequence). CDR3 sequence: CASSDRGQNEKLFF. CDR3 DNA sequence: TGTGCCAGTAGTGACAGGGGTCAGAATGAAAAACTGTTTTTT.

This chain links TRBV9 with TRBJ2-2; no clear D. The V end lost 4 bases, the J end lost 6 bases, and 10 bases lay between the germline ends. This CDR3 has 13 residues. The germline gives CDR1 SGDLS, CDR2 YYNGEE. CDR3 residues: CASSTPGSGELFF. The CDR3 bases are TGTGCCAGCAGCACACCAGGATCCGGGGAGCTGTTTTTT.

The chain joins TRBV6-6 to TRBJ2-2; D may be TRBD2 (6 bases). CDR3 length equals 15 residues. Germline V gives CDR1 MNHNY, CDR2 SVGAGI (reference sequence). Trimming cost V 6 bases and J 5 bases, with 16 bases left between them. This CDR3 reads CASSPHSGKTGELFF. CDR3 in DNA: TGTGCCAGCAGCCCCCATAGCGGCAAAACCGGGGAGCTGTTTTTT.

This rearrangement joins TRBV5-4 to TRBJ2-3, with TRBD2 identical over 8 bases. After removal of 7 bases from V and 5 bases from J, the junction contained 9 bases not matched to a gene. This CDR3 region has 14 residues. Germline CDR1 and CDR2: SGHNT and YYREEE (reference sequence). In DNA form, the CDR3 reads TGTGCCAGCGAAGAAGCGGGAGCGATAGATACGCAGTATTTT. As protein: CASEEAGAIDTQYF.

This chain uses TRBV5-5 with TRBJ2-1, with TRBD1 matching over 12 bases. The CDR3 sequence is 18 residues long. J gave up 2 bases and V 4 bases, and 10 bases lay outside the gene matches. Looked up from germline, CDR1 is SGHKS and CDR2 is YYEKEE (reference sequence). CDR3 DNA sequence: TGTGCCAGCAGCGCGGGACAGGGGGCCCCCACAACCTACAATGAGCAGTTCTTC. Its protein is CASSAGQGAPTTYNEQFF. Using reference TRBV5-5 and TRBJ2-1 for the parts outside the CDR3, the full variable domain is DAGVTQSPTHLIKTRGQQVTLRCSPISGHKSVSWYQQVLGQGPQFIFQYYEKEERGRGNFPDRFSARQFPNYSSELNVNALLLGDSALYLCASSAGQGAPTTYNEQFFGPGTRLTVL.

The chain recombines TRBV13 with TRBJ2-5; 10 bases are a match to TRBD1. CDR1 and CDR2 from the germline V gene are PRHDT and FYEKMQ (reference sequence). V trimming: 2 bases; J trimming: 5 bases; junction bases outside the gene matches: 14. This CDR3 is built from 18 residues. The CDR3 coding sequence is TGTGCCAGCAGCTTATGGGGGGGACAGGGGACAACGGAGGAGACCCAGTACTTC. Its protein is CASSLWGGQGTTEETQYF. Full variable domain (missing parts from reference TRBV13 and TRBJ2-5): AAGVIQSPRHLIKEKRETATLKCYPIPRHDTVYWYQQGPGQDPQFLISFYEKMQSDKGSIPDRFSAQQFSDYHSELNMSSLELGDSALYFCASSLWGGQGTTEETQYFGPGTRLLVL.

This clone was observed a few times. The chain links TRBV19 to TRBJ1-3, with TRBD1 matching 10 bases. The CDR3 covers 14 residues. The V gene's germline CDR1 is LNHDA and CDR2 SQIVND (reference sequence). J gave up 8 bases and V 8 bases, and 9 bases lay outside the gene matches. CDR3 in amino acids: CASPRTGGMHTIYF. In DNA form, the CDR3 reads TGTGCCAGTCCGAGGACAGGGGGTATGCACACCATATATTTT. The full variable domain, rest sourced from reference TRBV19 and TRBJ1-3, is DGGITQSPKYLFRKEGQNVTLSCEQNLNHDAMYWYRQDPGQGLRLIYYSQIVNDFQKGDIAEGYSVSREKKESFPLTVTSAQKNPTAFYLCASPRTGGMHTIYFGEGSWLTVV.

The sample holds a few counts of this clone. The rearrangement uses TRBV28 and TRBJ2-7, with D possibly TRBD1 on 6 matching bases. The V gene lost 1 base and the J gene lost 0 bases, with 19 bases spanning the gap. Germline-derived CDR1 and CDR2 are MDHEN and SYDVKM. The length of the CDR3 is 18 residues. The CDR3 protein is CASSLFISVGANSYEQYF. The CDR3 DNA reads TGTGCCAGCAGTTTATTCATATCGGTGGGGGCTAACTCCTACGAGCAGTACTTC.

This clone showed up just once. This chain connects TRBV5-1 to TRBJ2-5, with TRBD1 identical over 9 bases. This CDR3 has 18 residues. Trimming took 4 bases from V and 5 from J; bases not matched to a gene: 18. Germline V gene lookup returns CDR1 SGHRS and CDR2 YFSETQ. The CDR3: CASSPSGWGGTGGETQYF. CDR3 coding DNA: TGCGCCAGCAGCCCGTCGGGGTGGGGCGGAACAGGGGGCGAGACCCAGTACTTC.

The chain is built from TRBV4-1 and TRBJ1-2; TRBD1 might be the D (5 bases). This CDR3 contains 15 residues. The V and J ends lost 1 base and 3 bases respectively, with 12 bases between them. Germline V gene data show CDR1 as MGHRA and CDR2 as YSYEKL. DNA for the CDR3: TGCGCCAGCAGCCAAGGGGAGGGGTGGGACTATGGCTACACCTTC. Its translation is CASSQGEGWDYGYTF.

The rearrangement links TRBV6-6 to TRBJ1-5; TRBD1 matches at 9 bases. V lost 6 bases to trimming and J lost 6 bases; unmatched junction nucleotides: 6. Looked up from germline, CDR1 is MNHNY and CDR2 is SVGAGI (reference sequence). There are 14 residues in the CDR3. The CDR3: CASRGTGWTQPQHF. Written as DNA, the CDR3 is TGTGCCAGCAGGGGGACAGGGTGGACTCAGCCCCAGCATTTT.

There are a few counts of this clone. The chain is built from TRBV7-9 and TRBJ1-2, with TRBD1 matching 10 bases. The CDR3 consists of 14 residues. V lost 6 bases and J lost 6; bases outside the gene matches: 7. Germline CDR1 is SEHNR and CDR2 is FQNEAQ (reference sequence). As DNA, the CDR3 is TGTGCCAGCAGTCCCGCGGGACAGGGGAATGGCTACACCTTC. The encoded protein is CASSPAGQGNGYTF.

This chain uses TRBV6-6 with TRBJ2-5; the match to TRBD2 covers 11 bases. CDR1 and CDR2 (germline): MNHNY, SVGAGI (reference sequence). The CDR3 consists of 15 residues. The V segment lost 5 bases and the J segment 3 bases; nucleotides outside the gene matches: 5. The CDR3 loop is CASSTSGSIEETQYF. The CDR3 DNA is TGTGCCAGCAGTACTAGCGGGAGCATAGAAGAGACCCAGTACTTC.

This chain uses TRBV5-1 with TRBJ1-4; the D gene is possibly TRBD1 (5 bases). Trimming cost V 4 bases and J 4 bases, with 11 bases left between them. The CDR3 consists of 14 residues. Per the germline V gene, CDR1 is SGHRS and CDR2 is YFSETQ. CDR3 amino acids: CASSPGWSNEKLFF. The CDR3 bases are TGCGCCAGCAGCCCAGGGTGGAGTAATGAAAAACTGTTTTTT.

This CDR3 is CASSEAQRDSRTRYSNQPQHF. CDR3 bases: TGTGCCAGCAGTGAAGCGCAGAGGGACTCAAGGACCAGGTATAGCAATCAGCCCCAGCATTTT. This chain uses TRBV2 with TRBJ1-5, with a possible D match to TRBD1 (5 bases). This CDR3 contains 21 residues. Germline lookup yields CDR1 SNHLY and CDR2 FYNNEI. Trimming removed 0 bases at V and 0 bases at J, with 24 bases between.

In DNA, the CDR3 is TGCGCCAGCAGCTTATCGACAGAGACTGAAGCTTTCTTT. Its translation is CASSLSTETEAFF. The rearrangement links TRBV5-1 to TRBJ1-1, with D perhaps matching TRBD1 (5 bases). V was clipped by 2 bases and J by 5 bases, with 10 bases between them. Germline values: CDR1 SGHRS, CDR2 YFSETQ. There are 13 residues in the CDR3.

The CDR3 nucleotides read TGTGCCAGCAGCCCCACAGGGGTGGGGGGCTACACCTTC. The encoded protein is CASSPTGVGGYTF. The chain is built from TRBV7-3 and TRBJ1-2; 7 bases match TRBD1. Trimming at V came to 5 bases and at J to 8 bases, leaving 8 bases not matched to a gene. CDR3 length: 13 residues. Germline V gene sequence: CDR1 SGHTA, CDR2 FQGTGA.

The chain couples TRBV5-1 to TRBJ1-4, with 7 bases identical to TRBD1. Germline V gives CDR1 SGHRS, CDR2 YFSETQ. CDR3 length: 15 amino acids. V dropped 4 bases and J dropped 4; count of bases not matched to a gene: 7. The CDR3 loop is CASSLHGTVNEKLFF. CDR3 nucleotide sequence: TGCGCCAGCAGCCTACACGGGACAGTTAATGAAAAACTGTTTTTT.

The rearrangement joins TRBV29-1 to TRBJ2-1, with a possible D match to TRBD1 (5 bases). Trimming pared 4 bases from V and 8 bases from J, leaving 30 bases between. From germline, CDR1 is SQVTM and CDR2 ANQGSEA. CDR3 size: 18 residues. The CDR3 loop reads CSVVESYLMDKALDEQFF. Written as DNA, the CDR3 is TGCAGCGTTGTAGAATCTTATCTGATGGACAAAGCGCTGGATGAGCAGTTCTTC.

This clone is a singleton in its sample. The V and J genes are TRBV28 and TRBJ2-3, with 9 bases lining up with TRBD2. Losses at the gene ends were 4 bases for V and 2 bases for J; bases not matched to a gene: 7. The CDR3 has 16 amino acids. Germline V CDR1 and CDR2: MDHEN, SYDVKM. CDR3 loop: CASSSSASGATDTQYF. The DNA for the CDR3 is TGTGCCAGCAGTTCGAGCGCTAGCGGGGCCACAGATACGCAGTATTTT. Full variable domain (rest looked up from reference TRBV28 and TRBJ2-3): DVKVTQSSRYLVKRTGEKVFLECVQDMDHENMFWYRQDPGLGLRLIYFSYDVKMKEKGDIPEGYSVSREKKERFSLILESASTNQTSMYLCASSSSASGATDTQYFGPGTRLTVL.

The chain is built from TRBV25-1 and TRBJ2-1; D is perhaps TRBD1 (5 bases). The V end was cut by 2 bases, the J end by 9 bases, with 11 bases between. This CDR3 comprises 13 residues. Germline lookup yields CDR1 MGHDK and CDR2 SYGVNS. CDR3 residues: CASSEMAGREQFF. DNA of the CDR3: TGTGCCAGCAGTGAAATGGCAGGGCGTGAGCAGTTCTTC.